The TCR beta chain described here comes from a study of blood T cells in healthy people across ages. This CDR3 has 14 residues. V shed 0 bases and J shed 4 bases, with 9 bases lying between them. Per germline, CDR1 MNHEY and CDR2 SVGAGI. This clonotype was recorded at least ten times. Antigen unknown. Findings and caveats of the study: CMV status of donors was not determined, possibly confounding expanded clonotype changes. A roughly linear age-dependent decrease characterized TCR beta diversity per million T cells.

With a J-beta primer mix and a sample-barcoded 5' primer, a second PCR ran roughly 6 to 12 cycles. TCRdb ran MiXCR on the 5' RACE reads and lists one entry per CDR3 protein. The sample has 650,000 to 800,000 distinct CDR3 sequences, approximately 52% seen once. Sequencing input: blood. The source is a woman aged 80 or over in good health. The V gene is TRBV6-5, the J gene TRBJ1-2; D is undetermined. The CDR3 DNA reads TGTGCCAGCAGTTACTCGAGCCCGGGCTATGGCTACACCTTC. As protein: CASSYSSPGYGYTF.